The rows below give T cell receptor beta chains drawn from one sample of a study of shared clonotypes between healthy human individuals. This table comes from immunoSEQ multiplex PCR, and its TCRdb copy is limited to in-frame clones, with some not included. The sample includes millions of clones, just over 90% of them seen just once. Sequenced: naive CD4+ T cells from PBMCs. These receptors were collected from a man aged 18 to 30 in good health. Some clones in this sample may be carry-over from other donors' samples. The CDR3 runs from the conserved cysteine through the conserved F or W. The D gene is left open where the match is weak. Where a row states a size, it is once, few, many or the class of an expanded clone; other rows omit it.

TGTGCCAGCAGCTCCCGGACTAGCGGGAGGTGGTCCTACAATGAGCAGTTCTTC	CASSSRTSGRWSYNEQFF	TRBJ2-1	NA	TRBV7-8	TRBD2	18
TGTGCCAGTAGCGAATCGGGGGCGCGGTTCTATACGCAGTATTTT	CASSESGARFYTQYF	TRBJ2-3	NA	TRBV19	NA	15
TGTGCCAGCAGCCCCGGACCCATAAACACCGGGGAGCTGTTTTTT	CASSPGPINTGELFF	TRBJ2-2	NA	TRBV11-2	NA	15
TGCGCCAGCAGCCTGGACAGTTATAGCAATCAGCCCCAGCATTTT	CASSLDSYSNQPQHF	TRBJ1-5	NA	TRBV5-1	NA	15
TGTGCCAGCAGCCCCATCGGGGCGAGCTATGGCTACACCTTC	CASSPIGASYGYTF	TRBJ1-2	NA	TRBV9	NA	14
TGCGCCAGCGCCCTGCAGCAGCCTAACTATGGCTACACCTTC	CASALQQPNYGYTF	TRBJ1-2	NA	TRBV5-1	NA	14
TGCGCCAGCAGCTTGGGGGCGGCCCCGGGGGACACTGAAGCTTTCTTT	CASSLGAAPGDTEAFF	TRBJ1-1	NA	TRBV5-1	NA	16
TGCGCCAGCAGCCATGGGACGGAAGGAAACACCATATATTTT	CASSHGTEGNTIYF	TRBJ1-3	NA	TRBV5-1	NA	14
TGTGCCAGCAGTGCAAGCAGGGGGAGCACCGGGGAGCTGTTTTTT	CASSASRGSTGELFF	TRBJ2-2	NA	TRBV27	TRBD1	15
TGTGCCAGCAGTTTACCCTCAGGGGGCTATGGCTACACCTTC	CASSLPSGGYGYTF	TRBJ1-2	NA	TRBV28	TRBD1	14
TGTGCCAGCAGTGATTCCTACTCCTACAATGAGCAGTTCTTC	CASSDSYSYNEQFF	TRBJ2-1	NA	TRBV2	NA	14
TGTGCCAGCAGGCTCACCGGGGCCAGGAATGAGCAGTTCTTC	CASRLTGARNEQFF	TRBJ2-1	once	TRBV2	NA	14
TGTGCCAGCTCACCACAAAATACGGCGTCTGGGGCCAACGTCCTGACTTTC	CASSPQNTASGANVLTF	TRBJ2-6	NA	TRBV18	NA	17
TGTGCCAGCAGGCTCAAGCCGGGTCAGGGGAGCAACTACGAGCAGTACTTC	CASRLKPGQGSNYEQYF	TRBJ2-7	NA	TRBV27	NA	17
TGTGCCCGAGCGGGAGGGCTAAGCGTGGTTAGGAATGAGCAGTTCTTC	CARAGGLSVVRNEQFF	TRBJ2-1	NA	TRBV30	TRBD2	16
TGTGCCAGCAGCTCCGAACTACAGGGGCGGTATTTCGTCGAGCAGTACTTC	CASSSELQGRYFVEQYF	TRBJ2-7	NA	TRBV11-2	TRBD1	17
TGCGCCAGCAGCCAAAACCCGCCCGGGGTAGCGGGAAGCCACGAGCAGTACTTC	CASSQNPPGVAGSHEQYF	TRBJ2-7	NA	TRBV4-3	TRBD2	18
TGTGCCAGCAGCTTAGTGCGGCAGGGTGGCGATACGCAGTATTTT	CASSLVRQGGDTQYF	TRBJ2-3	NA	TRBV7-2	NA	15
TGCACCATTACCGGGACAGGCTCCTACAATGAGCAGTTCTTC	CTITGTGSYNEQFF	TRBJ2-1	NA	TRBV29-1	TRBD1	14
TGTGCCAGCAGGGACAGGAGCTCCTACGAGCAGTACTTC	CASRDRSSYEQYF	TRBJ2-7	NA	TRBV2	TRBD1	13
TGTGCCATCAAGCCCGCTTCGGGGGAGACCCAGTACTTC	CAIKPASGETQYF	TRBJ2-5	NA	TRBV10-3	NA	13
TGTGCCAGCAGGCGACCAGGGGGCATTGGCACCGGGGAGCTGTTTTTT	CASRRPGGIGTGELFF	TRBJ2-2	NA	TRBV28	TRBD1	16
TGTGCCAGCGGGGAACGGATTAGCTCTGGGGCCAACGTCCTGACTTTC	CASGERISSGANVLTF	TRBJ2-6	NA	TRBV7-7	NA	16
TGTGCCAGCAGCCCGAAGACGCTCTCACAGGGCGCTGAAGCTTTCTTT	CASSPKTLSQGAEAFF	TRBJ1-1	NA	TRBV5-4	NA	16
TGTGCCAGCAGCTTGGACAGGTTAGCTGGCTACACCTTC	CASSLDRLAGYTF	TRBJ1-2	NA	TRBV4-2	TRBD1	13
TGTGCCAGCAGTGAAGATGACAGTCGCCGGACTTGGGGGGAAAAACTGTTTTTT	CASSEDDSRRTWGEKLFF	TRBJ1-4	NA	TRBV6-1	NA	18
TGTGCCAGCAGTTTGGGGGGTCTGGGCTATGGCTACACCTTC	CASSLGGLGYGYTF	TRBJ1-2	NA	TRBV28	NA	14
TGTGCCAGCAGCTTAACAACAGGGAACACTGAAGCTTTCTTT	CASSLTTGNTEAFF	TRBJ1-1	NA	TRBV7-8	NA	14
TGTGCCAGCAGTCTGGCCCTCTACTACAGTCCCTATGGCTACACCTTC	CASSLALYYSPYGYTF	TRBJ1-2	NA	TRBV6-6	NA	16
TGTGCCAGCAGTAAGACAGGGGTTGGCGATGAGCAGTTCTTC	CASSKTGVGDEQFF	TRBJ2-1	NA	TRBV6-5	TRBD1	14
TGCAGCGTTGACAGGGGGCTGAGGACTGAAGCTTTCTTT	CSVDRGLRTEAFF	TRBJ1-1	NA	TRBV29-1	TRBD1	13
TGTGCCAGCAGACACCAATACGAGCAGTACTTC	CASRHQYEQYF	TRBJ2-7	NA	TRBV28	NA	11
TGTGCCAGCAGCTCCGGGACAGATCGTTTGTACGAGCAGTACTTC	CASSSGTDRLYEQYF	TRBJ2-7	NA	TRBV7-6	TRBD1	15
TGCGCCAGCAGCCAAGCCGTCCCCGGGGAGACCCAGTACTTC	CASSQAVPGETQYF	TRBJ2-5	NA	TRBV4-3	NA	14
TGTGCCAGCAGCTTTACCGGGACTAGGCAGACAGATACGCAGTATTTT	CASSFTGTRQTDTQYF	TRBJ2-3	NA	TRBV5-4	TRBD2	16
TGTGCCAGCATAGCGGACAGGGTAAATGAGCAGTTCTTC	CASIADRVNEQFF	TRBJ2-1	NA	TRBV28	TRBD1	13
TGTGCCAGCAGCCAAGATTCATCGCGGGCCCCGTTCTTC	CASSQDSSRAPFF	TRBJ2-1	once	TRBV4-2	NA	13
TGTGCCAGCAGTACAGAAAACACTGAAGCTTTCTTT	CASSTENTEAFF	TRBJ1-1	once	TRBV2	NA	12
TGTGCCAGCAGCTATGAAGCGGTGGCCTCCTACAATGAGCAGTTCTTC	CASSYEAVASYNEQFF	TRBJ2-1	NA	TRBV7-3	NA	16
TGTGCCAGCAGTTTTAGCGACCAAGAGACCCAGTACTTC	CASSFSDQETQYF	TRBJ2-5	NA	TRBV28	NA	13
TGTGCCAGCACCCCCCGGATGGGGAGTAGAGGCTACACCTTC	CASTPRMGSRGYTF	TRBJ1-2	once	TRBV27	NA	14
TGTGCCAGTAGTCCGGGTATCAATGAGCAGTTCTTC	CASSPGINEQFF	TRBJ2-1	few	TRBV19	NA	12
TGTGCCAGCAGCCTATCATACGCCGGGACAGGGAATGAAAAACTGTTTTTT	CASSLSYAGTGNEKLFF	TRBJ1-4	once	TRBV5-6	TRBD1	17
TGCGCCAGCAGCTCCGGGACTAGCGGGAGGATTGTGGAGACCCAGTACTTC	CASSSGTSGRIVETQYF	TRBJ2-5	NA	TRBV5-1	TRBD2	17
TGTGCCAGCCTCACCTACGGACCTAGCGGGGACGAGCAGTACTTC	CASLTYGPSGDEQYF	TRBJ2-7	NA	TRBV28	TRBD2	15
TGTGCCAGCACCTCTTTGGTAACAGATACGCAGTATTTT	CASTSLVTDTQYF	TRBJ2-3	NA	TRBV11-2	NA	13
TGTGCCAGCAGTCTCTGGGGAGAGCAGTACTTC	CASSLWGEQYF	TRBJ2-7	NA	TRBV6-1	NA	11
TGCGCCAGCAGCTTGTCGTCCCGGCCGAACACTGAAGCTTTCTTT	CASSLSSRPNTEAFF	TRBJ1-1	NA	TRBV5-1	NA	15
TGCGCCAGCAGCTTGTCGGGGACCGCTCGCGAGCAGTACTTC	CASSLSGTAREQYF	TRBJ2-7	NA	TRBV5-1	NA	14
TGCGCCAGCAGTACCGGGACAGGCACCAATCAGCCCCAGCATTTT	CASSTGTGTNQPQHF	TRBJ1-5	NA	TRBV10-2	TRBD1	15
TGTGCCTGGAGTGTAATTAGGGCTAGTCGCACCGGGGAGCTGTTTTTT	CAWSVIRASRTGELFF	TRBJ2-2	NA	TRBV30	NA	16
TGTGCCAGCAGCCCCCAACCGGCCGGGGTAACCTACGAGCAGTACTTC	CASSPQPAGVTYEQYF	TRBJ2-7	NA	TRBV7-3	NA	16
TGTGCCAGCAGCCCCCCGGCAGGGGTCACAGATACGCAGTATTTT	CASSPPAGVTDTQYF	TRBJ2-3	NA	TRBV7-9	NA	15
TGTGCCAGTAACTTCCGGCGGGCGGGCAATCAGCCCCAGCATTTT	CASNFRRAGNQPQHF	TRBJ1-5	NA	TRBV19	NA	15
TGTGCCAGCACTACTCCCCTTGGGGGATCCCAATTTAATCCGTACTTC	CASTTPLGGSQFNPYF	TRBJ2-7	once	TRBV28	NA	16
TGTGCCAGCAGTGTCGGACAGGGGAACACTGAAGCTTTCTTT	CASSVGQGNTEAFF	TRBJ1-1	NA	TRBV28	TRBD1	14
TGCAGTGCCCAAGGGGATGAAAAACTGTTTTTT	CSAQGDEKLFF	TRBJ1-4	few	TRBV20-1	NA	11
TGTGCCAGCAGCTTAGCAACTCGCACAGATACGCAGTATTTT	CASSLATRTDTQYF	TRBJ2-3	once	TRBV7-6	NA	14
TGTGCCAGCTGCTCACCCGGGACAGGGGGGTTTGGGGAGCTGTTTTTT	CASCSPGTGGFGELFF	TRBJ2-2	NA	TRBV28	TRBD1	16